Listed below are T cell receptor beta chains from one sample, sequenced in a study of cytomegalovirus exposure and HLA in healthy donors. Profiled with immunoSEQ multiplex PCR; TCRdb holds only in-frame clones, not every one. The sample includes about 50,000 clones. The sequenced sample was PBMCs. These receptors came from a woman under 30 in good health and CMV-seronegative. CDR3s include the opening cysteine and the closing phenylalanine or tryptophan. A D gene is named only where the DNA matches it firmly. Not every row has a clone size; where given, it reads once, few, many or a size class.

CDR3aa,CDR3nt,d_gene,j_gene,v_gene,abundance
CASSDAGTNNEQFF,TGTGCCAGCAGTGACGCTGGAACTAACAATGAGCAGTTCTTC,-,TRBJ2-1,TRBV6-4,-
CASSPRNRDRDHQPQHF,TGTGCCAGCTCACCACGTAACAGGGATCGGGACCATCAGCCCCAGCATTTT,-,TRBJ1-5,TRBV18,-
CASSPPRAGTDTQYF,TGTGCCAGCTCACCACCCAGGGCGGGCACAGATACGCAGTATTTT,-,TRBJ2-3,TRBV18,-
CASSLGGLEPQHF,TGCGCCAGCAGCTTGGGAGGGTTGGAGCCCCAGCATTTT,-,TRBJ1-5,TRBV5-1,-
CASSAAPGTGRYEQYF,TGTGCCAGCAGTGCTGCCCCTGGGACAGGACGCTACGAGCAGTACTTC,TRBD1,TRBJ2-7,TRBV6-1,medium-sized
CASSAGDTGELFF,TGTGCCAGCAGTGCAGGGGACACCGGGGAGCTGTTTTTT,-,TRBJ2-2,TRBV6-4,-
CASSLDRGGNTIYF,TGTGCCAGCAGCCTAGACAGGGGCGGAAACACCATATATTTT,TRBD1,TRBJ1-3,TRBV7-9,-
CASSQAPDRDYGGTQYF,TGCGCCAGCAGCCAAGCCCCCGACCGGGACTACGGGGGTACGCAGTATTTT,TRBD2,TRBJ2-3,TRBV4-1,-
CASSLGQGVTEAFF,TGTGCCAGCAGCTTGGGTCAGGGTGTCACTGAAGCTTTCTTT,-,TRBJ1-1,TRBV5-8,-
CASSYGTANSGNTIYF,TGTGCCAGCAGCTATGGGACAGCCAATTCTGGAAACACCATATATTTT,TRBD1,TRBJ1-3,TRBV7-2,-
CASSSGTSYEQYF,TGTGCCAGCAGCTCCGGGACTAGTTACGAGCAGTACTTC,TRBD2,TRBJ2-7,TRBV5-4,-
CASSLEERETPLHF,TGCGCCAGCAGCTTGGAAGAGCGGGAGACACCCCTCCACTTT,-,TRBJ1-6,TRBV5-1,-
CASSLPQGGYEQYF,TGTGCCAGCAGTCTCCCCCAGGGAGGCTACGAGCAGTACTTC,-,TRBJ2-7,TRBV5-6,-
CASSLGGVNTGELFF,TGCGCCAGCAGCTTGGGCGGGGTGAACACCGGGGAGCTGTTTTTT,-,TRBJ2-2,TRBV5-1,-
CASSHPLQGSPGTEAFF,TGCGCCAGCAGCCATCCCCTCCAGGGTTCCCCTGGCACTGAAGCTTTCTTT,-,TRBJ1-1,TRBV4-1,-
CASSRTGELFF,TGCGCCAGCAGCCGCACCGGGGAGCTGTTTTTT,-,TRBJ2-2,TRBV10-1,-
CAWGWGGQETQYF,TGTGCCTGGGGCTGGGGCGGCCAAGAGACCCAGTACTTC,-,TRBJ2-5,TRBV30,-
CASSQEIRNTEAFF,TGTGCCAGCAGCCAAGAGATCAGGAACACTGAAGCTTTCTTT,-,TRBJ1-1,TRBV4-2,-
CASSRGGGSNQPQHF,TGTGCCAGTAGCAGAGGGGGAGGGAGCAATCAGCCCCAGCATTTT,-,TRBJ1-5,TRBV19,-
CASSSALSGSYNEQFF,TGTGCCAGCAGTTCAGCCCTAAGCGGGAGTTACAATGAGCAGTTCTTC,TRBD2,TRBJ2-1,TRBV6-5,-
CASSVEGAGAYEQYF,TGTGCCAGCAGTGTTGAGGGGGCAGGTGCCTACGAGCAGTACTTC,TRBD1,TRBJ2-7,TRBV2,-
CSASSEGTQYF,TGCAGTGCTAGTTCCGAGGGTACGCAGTATTTT,-,TRBJ2-3,TRBV20-1,-
CASESGGTGYGYTF,TGCGCCAGCGAATCCGGGGGAACAGGCTATGGCTACACCTTC,-,TRBJ1-2,TRBV5-1,-
CASSLAERARETQYF,TGCGCCAGCAGCCTCGCTGAGAGGGCTAGGGAGACCCAGTACTTC,-,TRBJ2-5,TRBV4-1,-
CASSLPNQPQHF,TGTGCCAGTAGCCTCCCGAATCAGCCCCAGCATTTT,-,TRBJ1-5,TRBV19,-
CASSLAGPANYGYTF,TGTGCCAGCAGCTTGGCAGGCCCCGCTAACTATGGCTACACCTTC,-,TRBJ1-2,TRBV5-4,-
CASSLGDRVIEKLFF,TGCGCCAGCAGCTTGGGGGACAGGGTTATAGAAAAACTGTTTTTT,TRBD1,TRBJ1-4,TRBV5-1,-
CASSIRTSVGQETQYF,TGTGCCAGCAGTATCAGGACTAGCGTGGGACAAGAGACCCAGTACTTC,TRBD2,TRBJ2-5,TRBV27,-
CASTGVNTEAFF,TGTGCCAGCACAGGGGTGAACACTGAAGCTTTCTTT,TRBD1,TRBJ1-1,TRBV18,-
CAISEVTEKLFF,TGTGCCATCAGTGAGGTGACAGAAAAACTGTTTTTT,-,TRBJ1-4,TRBV10-3,-
CASGFRSGLAGFSAYEQYF,TGTGCTAGTGGTTTCCGGAGTGGACTAGCGGGATTTTCCGCCTACGAGCAGTACTTC,TRBD2,TRBJ2-7,TRBV12-5,-
CASGLDAADTQYF,TGTGCTAGTGGTTTGGACGCAGCAGATACGCAGTATTTT,-,TRBJ2-3,TRBV12-5,-
CASRQLSTQPQHF,TGTGCCAGCAGACAACTAAGTACACAGCCCCAGCATTTT,-,TRBJ1-5,TRBV2,-
CAWSLGGSYEQYF,TGTGCCTGGAGTCTGGGGGGCTCCTACGAGCAGTACTTC,-,TRBJ2-7,TRBV30,-
CSVETGTGAEKLFF,TGCAGCGTTGAGACCGGGACAGGGGCTGAAAAACTGTTTTTT,TRBD1,TRBJ1-4,TRBV29-1,-
CASSLSSRGRRAFF,TGTGCCAGCAGTTTATCTAGCAGGGGGCGGAGAGCTTTCTTT,TRBD1,TRBJ1-1,TRBV27,-
CASSLRTGYEQYF,TGCGCCAGCAGCTTACGGACAGGGTACGAGCAGTACTTC,TRBD1,TRBJ2-7,TRBV5-1,-
CASSYWRSFNEQFF,TGTGCCAGCAGTTACTGGCGGAGCTTCAATGAGCAGTTCTTC,-,TRBJ2-1,TRBV6-6,-
CASSLRTSGDSTDTQYF,TGCGCCAGCAGCCTCCGGACTAGCGGGGACAGCACAGATACGCAGTATTTT,TRBD2,TRBJ2-3,TRBV5-1,-
CASSVQPNHPYGYTF,TGTGCCAGCAGTGTACAGCCTAACCATCCCTATGGCTACACCTTC,-,TRBJ1-2,TRBV6-1,-
CAWSGVGRIYEQYF,TGTGCCTGGAGCGGAGTGGGGAGAATATACGAGCAGTACTTC,-,TRBJ2-7,TRBV30,-
CASSSGGRAGADTQYF,TGTGCCAGCAGTTCCGGCGGGAGGGCCGGGGCAGATACGCAGTATTTT,TRBD2,TRBJ2-3,TRBV6-5,-
CASSYLAGATGELFF,TGTGCCAGCAGCTACTTAGCGGGGGCGACCGGGGAGCTGTTTTTT,TRBD2,TRBJ2-2,TRBV7-6,-